The rows below give T cell receptor beta chains drawn from one sample of a study of T cell changes during pregnancy in multiple sclerosis. Using immunoSEQ multiplex PCR, the repertoire was profiled, and TCRdb retains in-frame clones only, with some absent. Of 90,000 to 95,000 clones listed, 85% to 95% are singletons. Here the sequenced sample was peripheral blood, taken in the first trimester of pregnancy. Source of these receptors: a female donor with multiple sclerosis, enrolled in a pregnancy study. Both conserved end residues are part of each CDR3. The D gene is left open where the match is weak. Clone size, where shown, is once, few, many, or a class for clones that have expanded.

cdr3_length	d_call	clone_size	v_call	j_call	cdr3_aa	cdr3_nt
17	-	-	TRBV5-6	TRBJ2-1	CASSSPGPNPGYNEQFF	TGTGCCAGCAGCTCCCCCGGCCCGAACCCAGGGTACAATGAGCAGTTCTTC
13	-	few	TRBV30	TRBJ1-1	CAWSGIFGTEAFF	TGTGCCTGGAGTGGAATCTTCGGGACTGAAGCTTTCTTT
15	-	-	TRBV27	TRBJ2-5	CASGEKSFFQETQYF	TGTGCCAGCGGAGAAAAGTCTTTCTTCCAAGAGACCCAGTACTTC
15	TRBD1	once	TRBV6-5	TRBJ2-4	CASSTYRGAKNIQYF	TGTGCCAGCAGTACCTACAGGGGGGCCAAAAACATTCAGTACTTC
14	-	-	TRBV5-8	TRBJ1-2	CASSSRYRDYGYTF	TGTGCCAGCAGCTCGCGATACAGGGACTATGGCTACACCTTC
15	-	-	TRBV9	TRBJ1-3	CASSPRGGSGNTIYF	TGTGCCAGCAGCCCCCGGGGGGGCTCTGGAAACACCATATATTTT
11	TRBD1	-	TRBV7-8	TRBJ2-3	CASSLGTGQYF	TGTGCCAGCAGCTTGGGGACAGGGCAGTATTTT
14	-	-	TRBV6-5	TRBJ2-2	CASSYFHVSGELFF	TGTGCCAGCAGTTACTTCCATGTTTCCGGGGAGCTGTTTTTT
14	TRBD1	-	TRBV19	TRBJ1-5	CASSSTGGFQPQHF	TGTGCCAGTAGTAGTACAGGGGGCTTTCAGCCCCAGCATTTT
13	-	-	TRBV5-6	TRBJ1-4	CASSLGGREKLFF	TGTGCCAGCAGCTTAGGAGGGCGGGAAAAACTGTTTTTT
15	-	once	TRBV2	TRBJ2-1	CASLDSGTSYNEQFF	TGTGCCAGCCTAGACAGTGGAACGTCCTACAATGAGCAGTTCTTC
15	TRBD1	few	TRBV5-1	TRBJ1-2	CASSSNHGTGDGYTF	TGCGCCAGCAGCTCGAATCACGGGACAGGGGATGGCTACACCTTC
13	-	-	TRBV6-4	TRBJ1-2	CASSRTANYGYTF	TGTGCCAGCAGTAGGACAGCAAACTATGGCTACACCTTC
14	-	few	TRBV25-1	TRBJ1-1	CASRKQGTDTEAFF	TGTGCCAGCAGGAAACAGGGTACGGACACTGAAGCTTTCTTT
15	TRBD1	-	TRBV10-2	TRBJ1-1	CASSKTGGAWTEAFF	TGCGCCAGCAGCAAAACAGGGGGCGCGTGGACTGAAGCTTTCTTT
14	TRBD2	-	TRBV5-1	TRBJ2-5	CASSSGLAGETQYF	TGCGCCAGCAGCTCGGGACTAGCGGGGGAGACCCAGTACTTC
17	TRBD2	-	TRBV5-1	TRBJ2-3	CASSLASIAGGVDTQYF	TGCGCCAGCAGCTTGGCCAGTATTGCGGGGGGTGTAGATACGCAGTATTTT
15	TRBD1	-	TRBV11-1	TRBJ2-7	CASSFRDRGAYEQYF	TGTGCCAGCAGCTTCCGGGACAGGGGGGCCTACGAGCAGTACTTC
15	TRBD1	-	TRBV5-4	TRBJ1-1	CASIGAGQGFTEAFF	TGTGCCAGCATCGGGGCGGGACAGGGGTTCACTGAAGCTTTCTTT
16	TRBD1	-	TRBV18	TRBJ1-2	CASSPLGDRSNYGYTF	TGTGCCAGCTCACCACTAGGGGACAGATCTAACTATGGCTACACCTTC
17	TRBD2	-	TRBV18	TRBJ2-7	CASSHGSKGGGTYEQYF	TGTGCCAGCTCACACGGTTCCAAGGGCGGGGGGACCTACGAGCAGTACTTC
15	TRBD1	-	TRBV5-1	TRBJ1-2	CASSFWDRTLYGYTF	TGCGCCAGCAGCTTTTGGGACAGGACACTCTATGGCTACACCTTC
19	TRBD2	-	TRBV7-8	TRBJ2-1	CASSFRTSKPYPPYNEQFF	TGTGCCAGCAGCTTCCGGACTAGCAAACCCTACCCCCCTTACAATGAGCAGTTCTTC
17	TRBD2	-	TRBV4-1	TRBJ2-1	CASSQTSGGLSYNEQFF	TGCGCCAGCAGCCAAACTAGCGGGGGCCTCTCCTACAATGAGCAGTTCTTC